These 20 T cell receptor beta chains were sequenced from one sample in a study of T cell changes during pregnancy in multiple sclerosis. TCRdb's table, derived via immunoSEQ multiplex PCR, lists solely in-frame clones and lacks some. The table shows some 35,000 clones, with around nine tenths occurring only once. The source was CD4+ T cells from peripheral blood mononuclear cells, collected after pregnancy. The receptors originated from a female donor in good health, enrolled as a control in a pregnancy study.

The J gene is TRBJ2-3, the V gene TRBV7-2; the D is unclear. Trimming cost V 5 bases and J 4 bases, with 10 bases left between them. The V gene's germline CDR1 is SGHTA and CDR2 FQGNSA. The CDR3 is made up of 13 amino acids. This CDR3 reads CASSPHPADTQYF. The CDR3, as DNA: TGTGCCAGCAGCCCTCACCCGGCAGATACGCAGTATTTT.

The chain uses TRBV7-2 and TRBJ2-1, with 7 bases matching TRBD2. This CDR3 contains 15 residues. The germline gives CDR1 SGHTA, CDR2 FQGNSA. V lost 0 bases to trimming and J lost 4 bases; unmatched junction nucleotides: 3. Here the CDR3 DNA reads TGTGCCAGCAGCTTAGCGGCGGGGGTTTACAATGAGCAGTTCTTC. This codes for CASSLAAGVYNEQFF.

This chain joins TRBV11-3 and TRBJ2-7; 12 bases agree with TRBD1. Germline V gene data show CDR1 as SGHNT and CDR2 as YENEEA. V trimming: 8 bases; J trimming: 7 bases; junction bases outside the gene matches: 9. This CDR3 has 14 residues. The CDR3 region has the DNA TGTGCCAGCTCCGGGACAGGGGGCGCGGGGGAGCAGTACTTC. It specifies CASSGTGGAGEQYF. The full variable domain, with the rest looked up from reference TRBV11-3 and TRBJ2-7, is EAGVVQSPRYKIIEKKQPVAFWCNPISGHNTLYWYLQNLGQGPELLIRYENEEAVDDSQLPKDRFSAERLKGVDSTLKIQPAELGDSAVYLCASSGTGGAGEQYFGPGTRLTVT.

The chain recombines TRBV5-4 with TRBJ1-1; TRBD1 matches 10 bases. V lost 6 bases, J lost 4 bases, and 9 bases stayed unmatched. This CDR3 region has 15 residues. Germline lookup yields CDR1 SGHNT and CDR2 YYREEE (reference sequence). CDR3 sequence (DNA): TGTGCCAGCACCCCCGACAGGGGGCTTTTCACTGAAGCTTTCTTT. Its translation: CASTPDRGLFTEAFF.

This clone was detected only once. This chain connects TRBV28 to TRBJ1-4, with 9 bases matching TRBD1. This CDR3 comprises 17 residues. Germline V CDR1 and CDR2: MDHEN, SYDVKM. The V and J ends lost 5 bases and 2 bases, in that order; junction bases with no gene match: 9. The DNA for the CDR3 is TGTGCCAGCAGTACCACAGGGGGCATAGGGACTAATGAAAAACTGTTTTTT. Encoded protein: CASSTTGGIGTNEKLFF.

The CDR3 protein is CASSVVASGSRADTQYF. DNA of the CDR3: TGTGCCAGCAGCGTAGTGGCTAGCGGGAGTCGGGCAGATACGCAGTATTTT. V gene TRBV9 combines with J gene TRBJ2-3, with 10 bases that match TRBD2. Germline V gives CDR1 SGDLS, CDR2 YYNGEE. The CDR3 runs 17 residues. V lost 0 bases to trimming and J lost 4 bases; unmatched junction nucleotides: 8.

The DNA for the CDR3 is TGTGCCAGTAGTATAGGTGCGGGAGGGCCTGGGGAGACCCAGTACTTC. Protein sequence: CASSIGAGGPGETQYF. The chain carries TRBV19 and TRBJ2-5; 9 positions agree with TRBD2. The CDR3 spans 16 residues. V was pared by 1 base and J by 5 bases, with 8 bases of the junction left unmatched. CDR1 is LNHDA, CDR2 SQIVND, per germline (reference sequence).

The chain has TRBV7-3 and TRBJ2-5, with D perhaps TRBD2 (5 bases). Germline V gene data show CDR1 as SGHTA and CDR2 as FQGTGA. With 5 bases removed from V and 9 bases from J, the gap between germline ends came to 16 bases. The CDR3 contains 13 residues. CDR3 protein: CASSPIRGSPQYF. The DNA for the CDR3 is TGTGCCAGCAGCCCCATACGGGGATCCCCCCAGTACTTC. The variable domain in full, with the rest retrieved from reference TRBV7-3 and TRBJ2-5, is GAGVSQTPSNKVTEKGKYVELRCDPISGHTALYWYRQSLGQGPEFLIYFQGTGAADDSGLPNDRFFAVRPEGSVSTLKIQRTERGDSAVYLCASSPIRGSPQYFGPGTRLLVL.

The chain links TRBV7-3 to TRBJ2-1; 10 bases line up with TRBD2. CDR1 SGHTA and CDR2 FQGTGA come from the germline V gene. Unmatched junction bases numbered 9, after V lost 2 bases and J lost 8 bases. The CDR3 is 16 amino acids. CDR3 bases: TGTGCCAGCAGCTTATCCAGCGGGGGGGCCAAGGATGAGCAGTTCTTC. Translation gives CASSLSSGGAKDEQFF.

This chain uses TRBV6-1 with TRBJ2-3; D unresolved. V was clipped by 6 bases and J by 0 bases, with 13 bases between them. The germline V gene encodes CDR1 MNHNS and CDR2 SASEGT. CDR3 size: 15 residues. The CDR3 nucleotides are TGTGCCAGCAGCCTAAGCCTCCCTAGCACAGATACGCAGTATTTT. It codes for CASSLSLPSTDTQYF.

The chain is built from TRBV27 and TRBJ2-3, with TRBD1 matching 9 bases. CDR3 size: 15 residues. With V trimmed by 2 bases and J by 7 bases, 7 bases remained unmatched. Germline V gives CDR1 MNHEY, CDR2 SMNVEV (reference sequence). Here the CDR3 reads CASSLVGTGTNTQYF. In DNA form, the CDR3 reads TGTGCCAGCAGTTTAGTCGGGACAGGGACAAATACGCAGTATTTT.

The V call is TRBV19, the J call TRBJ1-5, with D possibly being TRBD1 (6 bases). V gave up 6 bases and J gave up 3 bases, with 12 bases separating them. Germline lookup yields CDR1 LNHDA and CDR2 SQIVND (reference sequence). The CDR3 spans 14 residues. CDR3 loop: CASRRTALNQPQHF. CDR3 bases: TGTGCCAGTAGAAGGACAGCGCTCAATCAGCCCCAGCATTTT.

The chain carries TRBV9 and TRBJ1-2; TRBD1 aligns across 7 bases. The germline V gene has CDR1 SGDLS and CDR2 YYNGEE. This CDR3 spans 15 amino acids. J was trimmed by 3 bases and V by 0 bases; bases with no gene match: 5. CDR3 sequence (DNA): TGTGCCAGCAGCGTAGGAGGGGGCGCCGACTATGGCTACACCTTC. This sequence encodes CASSVGGGADYGYTF.

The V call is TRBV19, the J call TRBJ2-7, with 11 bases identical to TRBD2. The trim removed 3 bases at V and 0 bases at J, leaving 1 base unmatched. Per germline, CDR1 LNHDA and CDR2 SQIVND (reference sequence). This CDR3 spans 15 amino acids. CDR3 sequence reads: CASSIGTSGSYEQYF. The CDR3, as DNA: TGTGCCAGTAGTATTGGGACTAGCGGCTCCTACGAGCAGTACTTC.

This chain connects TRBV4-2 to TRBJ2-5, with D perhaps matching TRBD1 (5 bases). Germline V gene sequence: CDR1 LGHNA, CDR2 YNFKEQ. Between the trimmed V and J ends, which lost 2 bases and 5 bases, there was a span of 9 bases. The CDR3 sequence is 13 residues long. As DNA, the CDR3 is TGTGCCAGCAGCCAACTAAGGGGTGAGACCCAGTACTTC. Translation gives CASSQLRGETQYF.

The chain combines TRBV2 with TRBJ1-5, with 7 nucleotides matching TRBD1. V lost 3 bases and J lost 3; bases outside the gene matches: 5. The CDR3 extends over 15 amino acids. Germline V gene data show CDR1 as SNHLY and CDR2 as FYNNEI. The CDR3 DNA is TGTGCCAGCAGTGAGAGGACAGGAAACAATCAGCCCCAGCATTTT. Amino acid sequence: CASSERTGNNQPQHF.

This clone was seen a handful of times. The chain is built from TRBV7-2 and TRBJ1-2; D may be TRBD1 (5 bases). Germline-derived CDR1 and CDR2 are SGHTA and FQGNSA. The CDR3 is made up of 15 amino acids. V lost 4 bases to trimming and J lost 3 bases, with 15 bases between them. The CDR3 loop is CASSSRWGGDYGYTF. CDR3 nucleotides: TGTGCCAGCAGCTCGCGGTGGGGGGGAGACTATGGCTACACCTTC. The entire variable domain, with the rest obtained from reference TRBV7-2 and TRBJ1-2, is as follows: GAGVSQSPSNKVTEKGKDVELRCDPISGHTALYWYRQSLGQGLEFLIYFQGNSAPDKSGLPSDRFSAERTGGSVSTLTIQRTQQEDSAVYLCASSSRWGGDYGYTFGSGTRLTVV.

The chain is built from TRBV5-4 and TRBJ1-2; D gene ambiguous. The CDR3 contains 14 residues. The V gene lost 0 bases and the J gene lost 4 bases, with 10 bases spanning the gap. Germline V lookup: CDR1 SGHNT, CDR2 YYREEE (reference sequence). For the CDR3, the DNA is TGTGCCAGCAGCTTGGACCAGGTGGGCTATGGCTACACCTTC. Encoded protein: CASSLDQVGYGYTF.

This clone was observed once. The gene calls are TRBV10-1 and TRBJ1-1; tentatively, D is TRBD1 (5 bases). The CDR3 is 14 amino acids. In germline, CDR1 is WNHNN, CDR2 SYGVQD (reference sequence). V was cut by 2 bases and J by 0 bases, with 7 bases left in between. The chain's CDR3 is CASSESRVNTEAFF. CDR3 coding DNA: TGCGCCAGCAGTGAGAGCAGGGTGAACACTGAAGCTTTCTTT.

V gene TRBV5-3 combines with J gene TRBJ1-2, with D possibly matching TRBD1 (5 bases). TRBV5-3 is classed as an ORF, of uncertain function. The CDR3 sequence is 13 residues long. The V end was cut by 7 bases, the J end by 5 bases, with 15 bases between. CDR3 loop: CARAGRAPYGYTF. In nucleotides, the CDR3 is TGTGCCAGAGCAGGGAGGGCTCCTTATGGCTACACCTTC.